Presented here are 13 T cell receptor beta chains from one specimen sequenced in a study of cytomegalovirus exposure and HLA in healthy donors (dated by TCRdb to about 2017). The library was prepared using the immunoSEQ multiplex PCR assay. A mixture of 60 forward primers for TCR Vbeta segments and 13 reverse primers for TCR Jbeta segments was used in the multiplex PCR. The table was pulled from immuneACCESS by TCRdb, which kept in-frame rearrangements only. Such tables lose some clones; where checked, under half of the loss comes from unresolved V genes, and the rest has no known cause. For this sample the table gives approximately 170,000 clones, of which around 75% were detected only once. The top ten clones comprise about 4.5% of the sample. Input material: PBMCs. These receptors were taken from a man aged 18 to 35 in good health and CMV-seropositive.

The gene calls are TRBV6-1 and TRBJ1-1, with TRBD1 matching 7 bases. The CDR3 loop spans 14 amino acids. Germline values: CDR1 MNHNS, CDR2 SASEGT. The J segment lost 3 bases and the V segment lost 6 bases, leaving 7 bases of the junction unmatched. This CDR3 is CASSLSGGHTEAFF. Here the CDR3 DNA reads TGTGCCAGCAGCCTATCAGGGGGGCACACTGAAGCTTTCTTT.

This chain links TRBV29-1 with TRBJ1-2; possibly TRBD1 for D (6 bases). Germline V gene sequence: CDR1 SQVTM, CDR2 ANQGSEA. V was pared by 0 bases and J by 2 bases, with 13 bases between. The CDR3 has 15 residues. The CDR3 region is CSVEDLGQSNYGYTF. CDR3 nucleotides: TGCAGCGTTGAAGATCTGGGACAATCCAACTATGGCTACACCTTC. Drawing the rest from reference TRBV29-1 and TRBJ1-2, the complete variable domain is SAVISQKPSRDICQRGTSLTIQCQVDSQVTMMFWYRQQPGQSLTLIATANQGSEATYESGFVIDKFPISRPNLTFSTLTVSNMSPEDSSIYLCSVEDLGQSNYGYTFGSGTRLTVV.

This chain uses TRBV4-1 with TRBJ2-3; 7 bases are shared with TRBD1. The CDR3 contains 15 residues. Trimming cost V 4 bases and J 1 base; bases outside gene matches: 5. Germline V lookup: CDR1 MGHRA, CDR2 YSYEKL. The CDR3 DNA sequence: TGCGCCAGCAGCCCGGGACAGTTCCGCACAGATACGCAGTATTTT. Protein product: CASSPGQFRTDTQYF.

In its sample, this clone was seen once. J is TRBJ2-1 and V is TRBV6-6; 8 bases agree with TRBD2. The junction had 5 bases not matched to a gene; V was cut back by 0 bases and J by 7 bases. The CDR3 consists of 15 residues. The germline V gene encodes CDR1 MNHNY and CDR2 SVGAGI (reference sequence). This CDR3 reads CASSYSAGRGNEQFF. The DNA for the CDR3 is TGTGCCAGCAGTTACTCGGCCGGGAGGGGGAATGAGCAGTTCTTC.

The chain joins TRBV7-2 to TRBJ2-1; TRBD2 aligns across 12 bases. In germline, CDR1 is SGHTA, CDR2 FQGNSA. Germline trimming cut 4 bases from V and 6 bases from J; bases unmatched to any gene: 4. This CDR3 contains 15 residues. CDR3 sequence (DNA): TGTGCCAGCAGCTCTAGCGGGAGGGACGGCAATGAGCAGTTCTTC. As protein: CASSSSGRDGNEQFF.

The gene calls are TRBV6-1 and TRBJ2-1; D may be TRBD2 (5 bases). The ends were cut back, 7 bases at V and 10 bases at J, with 17 bases in the middle. CDR1 is MNHNS and CDR2 is SASEGT in the germline V gene. This CDR3 is 13 amino acids long. CDR3 DNA sequence: TGTGCCAGCACCCTCGTCTGGCTAGCCGAGCAGTTCTTC. Translation: CASTLVWLAEQFF.

The chain couples TRBV2 to TRBJ1-4; D unresolved. The germline V gene encodes CDR1 SNHLY and CDR2 FYNNEI. The CDR3 sequence is 16 residues long. V was clipped by 2 bases and J by 5 bases, with 15 bases between them. CDR3 DNA sequence: TGTGCCAGCAGTGAATGGAGAACGGGTAGCAATGAAAAACTGTTTTTT. It yields the protein CASSEWRTGSNEKLFF.

J is TRBJ2-7 and V is TRBV6-1; 11 bases match TRBD2. This CDR3 spans 17 amino acids. J gave up 0 bases and V 0 bases, and 4 bases lay outside the gene matches. CDR1 and CDR2 (germline): MNHNS, SASEGT. Written as DNA, the CDR3 is TGTGCCAGCAGTGAAGCCCGACTAGCGGGGATCTCCTACGAGCAGTACGTC. Its protein product is CASSEARLAGISYEQYV.

The J gene is TRBJ1-2, the V gene TRBV27; D gene uncertain. The CDR3 sequence is 13 residues long. Trimming took off 5 bases at V and 5 bases at J, with 12 bases between the two ends. Per the germline V gene, CDR1 is MNHEY and CDR2 is SMNVEV (reference sequence). The CDR3 is CASSKRLRYGYTF. CDR3 bases: TGTGCCAGCAGTAAACGACTCAGATATGGCTACACCTTC.

The chain recombines TRBV6-1 with TRBJ1-1; D is unclear. Germline lookup yields CDR1 MNHNS and CDR2 SASEGT. The CDR3 contains 15 residues. Deletions cut 5 bases from V and 0 bases from J, with 13 bases between. CDR3 in DNA: TGTGCCAGCAGTCTTAAATACCCTATGAACACTGAAGCTTTCTTT. It translates to CASSLKYPMNTEAFF.

The J gene is TRBJ1-2, the V gene TRBV29-1; no reliable D call. Germline loops: CDR1 SQVTM, CDR2 ANQGSEA. V gave up 2 bases and J gave up 3 bases, with 10 bases separating them. The CDR3 covers 13 residues. In DNA form, the CDR3 reads TGCAGCGTTGAAAGCAGGCGCGACTATGGCTACACCTTC. Translating it yields CSVESRRDYGYTF.

In DNA, the CDR3 is TGTGCCACCAGCATAGCACAGGGGGCCGCAGATACGCAGTATTTT. It codes for CATSIAQGAADTQYF. The rearrangement uses TRBV15 and TRBJ2-3, with 9 bases fitting TRBD1. CDR3 length: 15 residues. The V gene end was trimmed by 4 bases and the J gene end by 4 bases; junction bases not matched to a gene: 6. CDR1 is LNHNV, CDR2 YYDKDF, per germline (reference sequence).

The rearrangement joins TRBV27 to TRBJ1-1; TRBD1 matches at 10 bases. The V gene end was trimmed by 5 bases and the J gene end by 3 bases; junction bases not matched to a gene: 9. This CDR3 has 16 residues. Germline CDR1 and CDR2: MNHEY and SMNVEV (reference sequence). The CDR3 loop is CASSRQGAGVYTEAFF. The CDR3, as DNA: TGTGCCAGCAGTCGACAGGGGGCGGGGGTCTACACTGAAGCTTTCTTT.